This T cell receptor (beta chain) derives from a study of blood T cells in healthy people across ages. Turning to the study itself: There was about one barcoded beta molecule captured by template switching per two T cells.

With a J-beta primer mix and a sample-barcoded 5' primer, a second PCR ran about 7 to 12 cycles. Tags on each cDNA molecule came from a template-switch adaptor with 12 random nucleotides. A single record per CDR3 protein comes from TCRdb applying MiXCR to the 5' RACE reads. Here the sample spans about 1.4 million distinct CDR3 sequences, 59% being singletons. General study results and limits: Naive T cell percentage showed a strong correlation with TCR beta diversity.

For this clonotype: Its matching antigen is unknown.

The V end was cut by 5 bases, the J end by 0 bases, with 11 bases between. Per the germline V gene, CDR1 is SGHVS and CDR2 is FNYEAQ. The CDR3 has 14 residues. This chain uses TRBV7-6 with TRBJ2-7; the D is unclear. The sample was blood. The TCR sequence derives from a man aged 18 to 30 in good health. The chain's CDR3 is CASSISTASYEQYF. The CDR3 DNA sequence: TGTGCCAGCAGCATTTCGACGGCCTCCTACGAGCAGTACTTC.